This TCR beta chain is from a study of CD8 T cells in ankylosing spondylitis. The study's findings and limits: A motif of under ten highly homologous TCR beta variants was seen as apparently characteristic of ankylosing spondylitis blood.

Comments on this clonotype: As yet, its antigen is unknown.

V was trimmed by 6 bases and J by 4 bases, leaving 12 bases between them. Germline V gives CDR1 MNHNS, CDR2 SASEGT. The CDR3 is made up of 13 amino acids. Preparation of TCR beta libraries was done by quantitative 5'-RACE with molecular barcodes. TCRdb passed the 5' RACE reads through MiXCR, listing each CDR3 protein once. This sample has some 800,000 distinct CDR3 sequences, with 10% to 15% found just once. The receptor's source is a male donor with ankylosing spondylitis. The chain uses TRBV6-1 and TRBJ1-2, with a possible D match to TRBD1 (6 bases). Source material: blood, either unsorted or a sorted T cell fraction (not recorded which). CDR3 amino acids: CASRSGDSYGYTF. For the CDR3, the DNA is TGTGCCAGCAGATCAGGGGATTCCTATGGCTACACCTTC.